Only a few counts were recorded for the clone carrying this T cell receptor beta chain. Its antigen is unidentified. This specimen comes from a study of T-cell memory formation after mild COVID-19. One entry per CDR3 protein, called by TCRdb with MiXCR from the 5' RACE reads. The repertoire has tens of thousands of distinct CDR3 sequences, 16% of them found once; the top ten carry 31%. Trimming removed 1 base at V and 0 bases at J, with 12 bases between. The CDR3 runs 16 residues. Per the germline V gene, CDR1 is LNHNV and CDR2 is YYDKDF (reference sequence). Study-wide points: A balance of CD4 and CD8 characterized clones contracting day 15 to 85, whereas later expanders leaned CD4+.

Specimen: PBMCs or a T cell subset sorted from them (not recorded which). The clonotype originates from an adult woman who had mild COVID-19 (a few samples of this study predate the infection). Cell type and time point are not known. J is TRBJ1-1 and V is TRBV15, with D unclear. The CDR3 is CATSRVGYTMNTEAFF. The CDR3 bases are TGTGCCACCAGCAGAGTTGGGTATACTATGAACACTGAAGCTTTCTTT.